These 28 T cell receptor beta chains originate from one sample sequenced in a study of cytomegalovirus exposure and HLA in healthy donors. A multiplex PCR was run with 60 Vbeta primers and 13 Jbeta primers. Clones were read by immunoSEQ multiplex PCR, and TCRdb kept only the in-frame ones, dropping some. Among some 44,000 clones listed, around 90% were seen once. The source material was PBMCs. These receptors were obtained from a woman in her thirties or forties in good health and CMV-seropositive.

The J gene is TRBJ1-2, the V gene TRBV7-2; 8 bases map to TRBD1. Trimming cost V 4 bases and J 7 bases; bases outside gene matches: 11. This CDR3 region has 15 residues. Germline lookup yields CDR1 SGHTA and CDR2 FQGNSA. The CDR3 DNA follows: TGTGCCAGCAGCTACCTACAGGGGGAGCTCAGTGGCTACACCTTC. This gives the protein CASSYLQGELSGYTF.

The chain is built from TRBV2 and TRBJ1-5, with D hard to call. V lost 4 bases and J lost 5, with 15 bases in between. The CDR3 covers 15 residues. Germline V gene lookup returns CDR1 SNHLY and CDR2 FYNNEI. The CDR3 coding sequence is TGTGCCAGCAGTGTAGGTATGAGGGTGGATCAGCCCCAGCATTTT. Amino acids: CASSVGMRVDQPQHF.

The rearrangement uses TRBV5-1 and TRBJ2-3; 10 bases align to TRBD2. After removal of 0 bases from V and 1 base from J, the junction contained 5 bases not matched to a gene. CDR1 SGHRS and CDR2 YFSETQ come from the germline V gene. This CDR3 has 17 amino acids. Here the CDR3 reads CASSLGTSGARTDTQYF. CDR3 bases: TGCGCCAGCAGCTTGGGAACTAGCGGGGCTCGCACAGATACGCAGTATTTT.

This rearrangement joins TRBV27 to TRBJ1-5, with 11 positions matching TRBD1. V lost 4 bases to trimming and J lost 4 bases; unmatched junction nucleotides: 9. Germline V CDR1 and CDR2: MNHEY, SMNVEV (reference sequence). The length of the CDR3 is 17 residues. CDR3 in DNA: TGTGCCAGCAGTTCGGGACAGGGGGGTAAGGGAAATCAGCCCCAGCATTTT. Translated, it gives CASSSGQGGKGNQPQHF.

V is TRBV9 and J is TRBJ2-6, with D maybe TRBD1 (5 bases). Germline loops: CDR1 SGDLS, CDR2 YYNGEE. V lost 3 bases and J lost 2, with 12 bases in between. The CDR3 has 16 residues. The CDR3: CASSGGQVTGANVLTF. In nucleotides, the CDR3 is TGTGCCAGCAGCGGCGGACAAGTTACTGGGGCCAACGTCCTGACTTTC.

The chain recombines TRBV2 with TRBJ2-5, with no clear D. The CDR3 sequence is 11 residues long. Germline V gives CDR1 SNHLY, CDR2 FYNNEI. V lost 6 bases to trimming and J lost 5 bases, with 7 bases between them. CDR3 in amino acids: CASSQLETQYF. The CDR3 DNA reads as TGTGCCAGCAGCCAACTCGAGACCCAGTACTTC. Complete variable domain (other parts from reference TRBV2 and TRBJ2-5): EPEVTQTPSHQVTQMGQEVILRCVPISNHLYFYWYRQILGQKVEFLVSFYNNEISEKSEIFDDQFSVERPDGSNFTLKIRSTKLEDSAMYFCASSQLETQYFGPGTRLLVL.

V usage is TRBV7-6 and J usage is TRBJ2-7; TRBD1 might be the D (6 bases). The CDR3 is made up of 14 amino acids. Germline-derived CDR1 and CDR2 are SGHVS and FNYEAQ. With 5 bases removed from V and 6 bases from J, the gap between germline ends came to 17 bases. The CDR3 nucleotides are TGTGCCAGCAGCCAATTAACGGCGGACAGCGAGCAGTACTTC. This codes for CASSQLTADSEQYF.

The chain couples TRBV28 to TRBJ1-5, with 8 bases lining up with TRBD1. The CDR3 runs to 16 residues. Trimming cost V 5 bases and J 0 bases; bases outside gene matches: 6. Germline V gives CDR1 MDHEN, CDR2 SYDVKM. CDR3 DNA: TGTGCCAGCAGTAATGGAGACAGGGGTAGCAATCAGCCCCAGCATTTT. Amino acid sequence: CASSNGDRGSNQPQHF. The complete variable domain, with remaining parts taken from reference TRBV28 and TRBJ1-5, reads DVKVTQSSRYLVKRTGEKVFLECVQDMDHENMFWYRQDPGLGLRLIYFSYDVKMKEKGDIPEGYSVSREKKERFSLILESASTNQTSMYLCASSNGDRGSNQPQHFGDGTRLSIL.

The gene calls are TRBV28 and TRBJ1-2; 9 nucleotides match TRBD1. This CDR3 is built from 16 residues. Germline assignment: CDR1 MDHEN and CDR2 SYDVKM. The V and J ends lost 5 bases and 4 bases, in that order; junction bases with no gene match: 11. The CDR3, as DNA: TGTGCCAGCAGTGCACCCGGGACAGGGTTGGGCTATGGCTACACCTTC. It encodes CASSAPGTGLGYGYTF.

The chain joins TRBV5-1 to TRBJ1-5, with D hard to call. The V and J ends lost 4 bases and 6 bases respectively, with 14 bases between them. CDR3 length: 14 residues. Per the germline V gene, CDR1 is SGHRS and CDR2 is YFSETQ. The CDR3 DNA is TGCGCCAGCAGCAAGGAGGGCGGGAGTCAGCCCCAGCATTTT. It yields the protein CASSKEGGSQPQHF.

CDR3 nucleotide sequence: TGCGCCAGCAGCCTGGGCGGGGGAGGCACAGATACGCAGTATTTT. Protein: CASSLGGGGTDTQYF. The chain employs TRBV5-1 and TRBJ2-3; 7 bases agree with TRBD2. Germline values: CDR1 SGHRS, CDR2 YFSETQ. The CDR3 loop spans 15 amino acids. The junction had 6 bases not matched to a gene; V was cut back by 4 bases and J by 1 base.

This sequence joins TRBV19 and TRBJ1-3, with TRBD1 identical over 9 bases. The V gene's germline CDR1 is LNHDA and CDR2 SQIVND (reference sequence). The CDR3 extends over 14 amino acids. The V segment lost 7 bases and the J segment 4 bases; nucleotides outside the gene matches: 5. The CDR3 DNA reads TGTGCCAGTAAGGGACAGGGAGACGGAAACACCATATATTTT. It is translated as CASKGQGDGNTIYF.

The chain uses TRBV19 and TRBJ2-6; D is perhaps TRBD2 (5 bases). The V end lost 2 bases, the J end lost 0 bases, and 8 bases lay between the germline ends. CDR1 and CDR2 from the germline V gene are LNHDA and SQIVND (reference sequence). This CDR3 region has 16 residues. Here the CDR3 reads CASSIRGGSGANVLTF. Written as DNA, the CDR3 is TGTGCCAGTAGTATACGTGGAGGCTCTGGGGCCAACGTCCTGACTTTC.

V is TRBV6-6 and J is TRBJ1-2, with D maybe TRBD1 (5 bases). This CDR3 is built from 16 residues. Trimming took off 0 bases at V and 0 bases at J, with 11 bases between the two ends. Germline V lookup: CDR1 MNHNY, CDR2 SVGAGI (reference sequence). CDR3 DNA sequence: TGTGCCAGCAGTTACTCGGGCGGACAAGCTAACTATGGCTACACCTTC. As protein: CASSYSGGQANYGYTF.

The chain recombines TRBV2 with TRBJ2-3, with TRBD1 as a possible D gene (6 bases). V was shortened by 6 bases and J by 2 bases, with 15 bases between the two germline ends. The germline CDR1 and CDR2 sequences are SNHLY and FYNNEI. This CDR3 is built from 15 residues. The CDR3 DNA follows: TGTGCCAGCAGGGACCGGGACATTCTCACAGATACGCAGTATTTT. It translates to CASRDRDILTDTQYF.

V and J are TRBV7-6 and TRBJ2-2, with 11 bases fitting TRBD2. Losses at the gene ends were 4 bases for V and 6 bases for J; bases not matched to a gene: 7. CDR1 and CDR2 from the germline V gene are SGHVS and FNYEAQ. There are 16 residues in the CDR3. CDR3 amino acids: CASSSIAGGTAGELFF. Here the CDR3 DNA reads TGTGCCAGCAGCTCTATAGCGGGGGGGACCGCCGGGGAGCTGTTTTTT.

This chain connects TRBV6-6 to TRBJ2-1; D gene ambiguous. Per germline, CDR1 MNHNY and CDR2 SVGAGI (reference sequence). The CDR3 is made up of 14 amino acids. V lost 0 bases and J 8 bases, leaving 11 bases between the germline ends. CDR3 loop: CASSYSSFVYEQFF. The CDR3 region has the DNA TGTGCCAGCAGTTACTCTAGCTTCGTCTATGAGCAGTTCTTC.

V usage is TRBV18 and J usage is TRBJ1-1; the match to TRBD1 covers 9 bases. Germline-derived CDR1 and CDR2 are KGHSH and LQKENI. The CDR3 spans 18 residues. With 2 bases clipped from V and 5 bases from J, the junction kept 15 bases outside the gene matches. The chain's CDR3 is CASSPNSRTGVVRTEAFF. CDR3 nucleotide sequence: TGTGCCAGCTCACCAAATTCTAGGACAGGGGTTGTTCGGACTGAAGCTTTCTTT.

This clone has just one count. The V and J genes are TRBV7-9 and TRBJ1-5; TRBD1 might be the D (5 bases). CDR3 length equals 16 residues. Trimming shortened V by 3 bases and J by 2 bases, and 14 bases separated the two germline ends. Germline V CDR1 and CDR2: SEHNR, FQNEAQ (reference sequence). The CDR3: CASSLTERDGNQPQHF. The CDR3, as DNA: TGTGCCAGCAGCTTGACAGAAAGGGATGGCAATCAGCCCCAGCATTTT.

CDR3 residues: CASSSSGTGSYEQYF. CDR3 sequence (DNA): TGTGCCAGCAGTTCTTCCGGGACAGGGTCCTACGAGCAGTACTTC. V usage is TRBV6-5 and J usage is TRBJ2-7; 9 bases are shared with TRBD1. The V segment lost 4 bases and the J segment 1 base; nucleotides outside the gene matches: 5. This CDR3 has 15 residues. Germline-derived CDR1 and CDR2 are MNHEY and SVGAGI.

The chain carries TRBV28 and TRBJ1-2; 9 bases align to TRBD1. The CDR3 is 15 amino acids. The J segment lost 4 bases and the V segment lost 5 bases, leaving 8 bases of the junction unmatched. Germline values: CDR1 MDHEN, CDR2 SYDVKM. CDR3 coding DNA: TGTGCCAGCAGTCCCGGGACAGGGAGGCTCTATGGCTACACCTTC. Encoded protein: CASSPGTGRLYGYTF.

J is TRBJ2-3 and V is TRBV19, with 9 bases identical to TRBD2. V trimming: 4 bases; J trimming: 3 bases; junction bases outside the gene matches: 11. This CDR3 region has 17 residues. The V gene's germline CDR1 is LNHDA and CDR2 SQIVND (reference sequence). This CDR3 is CASSKRSRTSGTDTQYF. DNA for the CDR3: TGTGCCAGTAGTAAAAGGTCGAGAACTAGCGGGACAGATACGCAGTATTTT.

The V and J genes are TRBV5-4 and TRBJ2-2; TRBD1 matches 9 bases. CDR3 length: 16 amino acids. Germline lookup yields CDR1 SGHNT and CDR2 YYREEE (reference sequence). V trimming: 4 bases; J trimming: 2 bases; junction bases outside the gene matches: 6. CDR3 bases: TGTGCCAGCAGCCTAGGACAGGGGTCCAACACCGGGGAGCTGTTTTTT. As protein: CASSLGQGSNTGELFF.

The chain has TRBV15 and TRBJ1-2; the D is unclear. CDR1 LNHNV and CDR2 YYDKDF come from the germline V gene (reference sequence). The CDR3 is 14 residues long. Trimming cost V 0 bases and J 8 bases, with 13 bases left between them. The CDR3 DNA follows: TGTGCCACCAGCAGAGACCGGACTGGCTGGGGCTACACCTTC. Amino acids: CATSRDRTGWGYTF.

This clone was seen only a few times. The chain recombines TRBV30 with TRBJ1-5; weak D call: TRBD1 (6 bases). CDR1 is GTSNPN and CDR2 is SVGIG in the germline V gene (reference sequence). CDR3 length equals 16 residues. The V end lost 2 bases, the J end lost 4 bases, and 18 bases lay between the germline ends. CDR3 residues: CAWSLGHGGPNQPQHF. The CDR3, as DNA: TGTGCCTGGAGTTTGGGGCACGGGGGGCCAAATCAGCCCCAGCATTTT.

The chain links TRBV5-8 to TRBJ1-5, with a tentative D call TRBD1 (5 bases). CDR3 length: 15 residues. Per germline, CDR1 SGHTS and CDR2 YDEGEE. Trimming removed 0 bases at V and 3 bases at J, with 10 bases between. The CDR3 is CASSLAETDNQPQHF. The CDR3 DNA follows: TGTGCCAGCAGCTTGGCCGAGACAGACAATCAGCCCCAGCATTTT.

This clone was observed a single time. V usage is TRBV7-6 and J usage is TRBJ2-7, with D hard to call. The CDR3 sequence is 13 residues long. Trimming cost V 5 bases and J 0 bases, with 8 bases left between them. The germline V gene has CDR1 SGHVS and CDR2 FNYEAQ. CDR3 residues: CASSPPSSYEQYF. CDR3 coding DNA: TGTGCCAGCAGCCCGCCGAGCTCCTACGAGCAGTACTTC.

This chain connects TRBV6-5 to TRBJ1-2, with TRBD1 as a possible D gene (6 bases). The germline V gene has CDR1 MNHEY and CDR2 SVGAGI. CDR3 length equals 15 residues. V was pared by 0 bases and J by 4 bases, with 12 bases between. In DNA, the CDR3 is TGTGCCAGCAGTTACTCGAACAGGGCTACCTATGGCTACACCTTC. This encodes CASSYSNRATYGYTF.